This TCR beta chain was sequenced in a study of blood T cell repertoires in COVID-19. The data were produced by immunoSEQ multiplex PCR, yet TCRdb's version contains in-frame clones alone and is incomplete. The sample contains 70,000 to 100,000 clones, about 86% of which appear only once. Deletions cut 0 bases from V and 1 base from J, with 11 bases between. Germline values: CDR1 SGHRS, CDR2 YFSETQ. This CDR3 has 15 amino acids. This receptor was taken from a man older than 75 with active or convalescent COVID-19. The sample taken for sequencing was peripheral blood. The rearrangement links TRBV5-1 to TRBJ2-7; D is possibly TRBD2 (5 bases). The CDR3, as DNA: TGCGCCAGCAGCTTGGAGGCTAGCCCATCCTACGAGCAGTACTTC. Encoded protein: CASSLEASPSYEQYF. The entire variable domain, with the rest obtained from reference TRBV5-1 and TRBJ2-7, is as follows: KAGVTQTPRYLIKTRGQQVTLSCSPISGHRSVSWYQQTPGQGLQFLFEYFSETQRNKGNFPGRFSGRQFSNSRSEMNVSTLELGDSALYLCASSLEASPSYEQYFGPGTRLTVT.